The 16 T cell receptor beta chains below were found in one sample sequenced in a study of CD8+CD57+ T cells in acquired aplastic anemia. Sequencing involved patients with CD8+CD57+ cell expansion previously shown by flow cytometry. Genomic DNA provided the template from which TCR beta VDJ and CDR3 profiles were obtained. Each CDR3 protein gets one entry after TCRdb re-called the reads with MiXCR. There are about 150,000 distinct CDR3 sequences in the sample; less than 50% occur only once, and about 31% lies in the top ten. Sequenced: sorted CD4+, CD8+, or CD8+CD57+ T cells (not recorded which) from PBMCs. These receptors all come from a human donor with aplastic anemia.

The chain joins TRBV2 to TRBJ1-6, with D hard to call. The CDR3 spans 13 residues. CDR1 is SNHLY and CDR2 is FYNNEI in the germline V gene. Trimming shortened V by 0 bases and J by 12 bases, and 9 bases separated the two germline ends. The CDR3 spells CASSEAHGRPLHF. CDR3 DNA sequence: TGTGCCAGCAGTGAAGCGCATGGAAGACCCCTCCACTTT.

This clonotype turned up a few times. The V gene is TRBV4-2, the J gene TRBJ2-1; perhaps TRBD2 as D (5 bases). This CDR3 spans 17 amino acids. The germline V and J ends were trimmed by 3 bases and 8 bases, with 23 bases remaining between them. Germline values: CDR1 LGHNA, CDR2 YNFKEQ. CDR3 nucleotide sequence: TGTGCCAGCAGCCAGAAAGGGCTAGCCCTCATTTATCATGAGCAGTTCTTC. Translating it yields CASSQKGLALIYHEQFF.

The V gene is TRBV7-2, the J gene TRBJ2-5, with TRBD1 identical over 10 bases. Trimming removed 5 bases from V and 4 bases from J; junction bases left unmatched: 7. This CDR3 is built from 15 residues. Per germline, CDR1 SGHTA and CDR2 FQGNSA. The CDR3, as DNA: TGTGCCAGCAGCCAGACTCGGACAGGGGGAGAGACCCAGTACTTC. It specifies CASSQTRTGGETQYF.

The sample holds many counts of this clonotype. This chain joins TRBV7-8 and TRBJ1-2; D is unclear. V lost 4 bases and J lost 2, with 5 bases in between. There are 12 residues in the CDR3. CDR1 and CDR2 from the germline V gene are SGHVS and FQNEAQ. CDR3 sequence reads: CASSSTNYGYTF. CDR3 DNA sequence: TGTGCCAGCAGCTCGACCAACTATGGCTACACCTTC.

The V gene is TRBV29-1, the J gene TRBJ1-5; 8 positions agree with TRBD1. This CDR3 contains 16 residues. Trimming cost V 4 bases and J 1 base; bases outside gene matches: 9. CDR1 and CDR2 (germline): SQVTM, ANQGSEA. The CDR3 DNA sequence: TGCAGCGTTGTTGGAATTACAGGGGGGAGCAATCAGCCCCAGCATTTT. Residues: CSVVGITGGSNQPQHF.

This clonotype was seen ten or more times. The chain joins TRBV19 to TRBJ2-2; no definite D call. The ends were cut back, 1 base at V and 5 bases at J, with 2 bases in the middle. There are 12 residues in the CDR3. Germline CDR1 and CDR2: LNHDA and SQIVND (reference sequence). CDR3 residues: CASSIGTGELFF. The CDR3 nucleotides are TGTGCCAGTAGTATAGGGACCGGGGAGCTGTTTTTT.

This clonotype was detected many times. The chain has TRBV6-6 and TRBJ2-7; 7 nucleotides agree with TRBD2. Germline V gene data show CDR1 as MNHNY and CDR2 as SVGAGI (reference sequence). V shed 8 bases, J shed 5 bases, and the junction held 9 bases outside the gene matches. This CDR3 spans 13 amino acids. Here the CDR3 reads CASGAGDPNEQYF. As DNA, the CDR3 is TGTGCCAGCGGGGCGGGAGATCCTAACGAGCAGTACTTC.

This chain joins TRBV7-9 and TRBJ2-7; no definite D call. Trimming took off 6 bases at V and 2 bases at J, with 11 bases between the two ends. The CDR3 consists of 13 residues. Germline V gene lookup returns CDR1 SEHNR and CDR2 FQNEAQ (reference sequence). CDR3 DNA: TGTGCCAGCAGTTCCAGCGCGGCCTACGAGCAGTACTTC. Protein sequence: CASSSSAAYEQYF.

The chain links TRBV10-3 to TRBJ2-7, with 9 bases that match TRBD1. Trimming at V came to 6 bases and at J to 0 bases, leaving 3 bases not matched to a gene. This CDR3 region has 14 residues. Germline CDR1 reads ENHRY; CDR2 reads SYGVKD. The CDR3 coding sequence is TGTGCCATCAGCCCGGGACAGGGCTCCTACGAGCAGTACTTC. Encoded protein: CAISPGQGSYEQYF.

This clonotype was seen only a few times. The J gene is TRBJ2-3, the V gene TRBV25-1; possible D gene TRBD1, 6 bases. Trimming took 1 base from V and 1 from J, leaving 9 bases between them. Per the germline V gene, CDR1 is MGHDK and CDR2 is SYGVNS. CDR3 size: 15 residues. The CDR3 is CASSEWAGGTDTQYF. CDR3 DNA sequence: TGTGCCAGCAGTGAATGGGCAGGGGGCACAGATACGCAGTATTTT.

The chain combines TRBV15 with TRBJ2-7; D might be TRBD2 (6 bases). Between the trimmed V and J ends, which lost 6 bases and 6 bases, there was a span of 24 bases. The CDR3 contains 16 residues. In germline, CDR1 is LNHNV, CDR2 YYDKDF (reference sequence). This CDR3 reads CATRPTSRDWRAEQYF. CDR3 coding DNA: TGTGCCACCAGACCGACGTCCCGGGACTGGCGCGCCGAGCAGTACTTC.

This clonotype was found many times. The genes are TRBV2 and TRBJ2-3; the match to TRBD2 covers 8 bases. Unmatched junction bases numbered 7, after V lost 6 bases and J lost 5 bases. CDR1 and CDR2 (germline): SNHLY, FYNNEI. The CDR3 consists of 14 residues. The CDR3 here is CASSWSSGKDTQYF. CDR3 nucleotides: TGTGCCAGCAGCTGGAGTAGCGGGAAAGATACGCAGTATTTT.

The chain is built from TRBV7-9 and TRBJ1-1; D is uncertain. Germline CDR1 is SEHNR and CDR2 is FQNEAQ (reference sequence). The CDR3 spans 11 residues. The V end was cut by 5 bases, the J end by 11 bases, with 12 bases between. The CDR3 here is CASSRGEEAFF. In DNA, the CDR3 is TGTGCCAGCAGCCGAGGAGAGGAGGCTTTCTTT.

V is TRBV25-1 and J is TRBJ1-5; tentatively, D is TRBD1 (5 bases). The V gene's germline CDR1 is MGHDK and CDR2 SYGVNS. The V end was cut by 2 bases, the J end by 0 bases, with 17 bases between. This CDR3 region has 18 residues. The CDR3 DNA reads as TGTGCCAGCAGTGAACCTGCCGGGACGGTGTATAGCAATCAGCCCCAGCATTTT. It is translated as CASSEPAGTVYSNQPQHF.

A few counts support this clonotype. The chain is built from TRBV15 and TRBJ2-7; TRBD1 matches 7 bases. Germline trimming cut 4 bases from V and 0 bases from J; bases unmatched to any gene: 9. The CDR3 is made up of 16 amino acids. Per the germline V gene, CDR1 is LNHNV and CDR2 is YYDKDF (reference sequence). The CDR3 nucleotides read TGTGCCACCAGCACCGGGACAGCCTCACTCTCCTACGAGCAGTACTTC. It codes for CATSTGTASLSYEQYF.

The V and J genes are TRBV9 and TRBJ2-3; no clear D. Germline-derived CDR1 and CDR2 are SGDLS and YYNGEE. The CDR3 has 12 amino acids. V was clipped by 3 bases and J by 5 bases, with 7 bases between them. The CDR3 reads CASSAYIDTQYF. The CDR3 DNA reads as TGTGCCAGCAGCGCCTACATAGATACGCAGTATTTT. Variable domain in full (rest from reference TRBV9 and TRBJ2-3): DSGVTQTPKHLITATGQRVTLRCSPRSGDLSVYWYQQSLDQGLQFLIQYYNGEERAKGNILERFSAQQFPDLHSELNLSSLELGDSALYFCASSAYIDTQYFGPGTRLTVL.